A selection of T cell receptor beta chains follows, all from one sample in a study of monozygotic twins with inflammatory bowel disease. Each CDR3 protein gets one entry in TCRdb, which reprocessed the 5' RACE reads and gives no DNA. This sample contains about 300,000 distinct CDR3 sequences. The sample comprised blood. These TCRs come from a human donor with ulcerative colitis or Crohn's disease, or a healthy co-twin of an affected twin (not recorded which). Both conserved end residues are part of each CDR3.

>TRBV18|TRBJ1-1
CASSGGRANTEAFF
>TRBV7-9|TRBJ2-2
CASRLLAGAGELFF
>TRBV6-5|TRBJ2-7
CASSHDRGRREQYF
>TRBV6-2/TRBV6-3|TRBJ1-5
CASSFDLSDRVPYQPQHF
>TRBV12-3/TRBV12-4|TRBJ1-5
CASSLLANQPQHF
>TRBV5-1|TRBJ1-1
CASSLAKTQPPGWDTEAFF
>TRBV7-2|TRBJ1-5
CASSIGTEYQPQHF
>TRBV5-1|TRBJ2-7
CASSLARGMDEQYF
>TRBV5-1|TRBJ2-7
CASSLDSHEQYF
>TRBV5-5|TRBJ1-2
CASSRQGANYGYTF
>TRBV18|TRBJ2-7
CASSPQDSSYEQYF
>TRBV5-1|TRBJ1-5
CASSLETGRQPQHF
>TRBV5-1|TRBJ2-7
CASSLGEKVEQYF
>TRBV25-1|TRBJ1-6
CASSVGSYNSPLHF
>TRBV7-2|TRBJ2-1
CASSYTGTGPPNEQFF
>TRBV10-3|TRBJ2-3
CAIMRGPGDTQYF
>TRBV11-3|TRBJ2-2
CASRSGVTGELFF
>TRBV27|TRBJ1-2
CAVKTGNYGYTF
>TRBV20-1|TRBJ2-1
CSAIWRGGFMNEQFF
>TRBV20-1|TRBJ2-3
CSAGLAGAASNQYF
>TRBV9|TRBJ1-2
CASRRDYGYTF
>TRBV24-1|TRBJ2-7
CATSGGSYEQYF
>TRBV5-1|TRBJ2-1
CASSWTVRSYNEQFF
>TRBV2|TRBJ2-1
CASNGNNRGSYDEQFF
>TRBV6-1|TRBJ2-7
CASSPYGTPIYEQYF
>TRBV5-6|TRBJ2-7
CASSLGLQGPYEQYF
>TRBV18|TRBJ1-6
CASSPQGSNSPLHF
>TRBV6-2/TRBV6-3|TRBJ1-5
CASRSLGAGGRQPQHF
>TRBV20-1|TRBJ2-4
CSASSFLAKNIQYF
>TRBV3-1|TRBJ2-1
CASSPGALRTYNEQFF
>TRBV5-1|TRBJ1-1
CASSLERSNTEAFF
>TRBV6-2/TRBV6-3|TRBJ1-1
CASTSGPEAFF
>TRBV7-9|TRBJ2-3
CASSSKTVDTQYF
>TRBV30|TRBJ2-7
CAWTPGMGLGSAEQYF
>TRBV4-3|TRBJ2-6
CASSQDGGASGANVLTF
>TRBV7-8|TRBJ2-5
CASSSQGPETQYF
>TRBV5-1|TRBJ2-1
CASSLTDQTFNEQFF
>TRBV9|TRBJ2-5
CASSEGLETQYF
>TRBV12-3/TRBV12-4|TRBJ2-7
CASRRTGTGTYEQYF
>TRBV11-2|TRBJ2-3
CASSLRRGTTTDTQYF
>TRBV20-1|TRBJ2-5
CSAGVRETQYF
>TRBV12-3/TRBV12-4|TRBJ2-4
CASSSPSGTGGHIQYF
>TRBV2|TRBJ1-2
CASSEDNVNYGYTF
>TRBV20-1|TRBJ2-7
CSAKHLYEQYF
>TRBV11-2|TRBJ2-2
CASQPGGAVTGELFF
>TRBV6-5|TRBJ2-7
CASSSPGWGSYEQYF
>TRBV12-3/TRBV12-4|TRBJ1-3
CASSFGGNTIYF
>TRBV20-1|TRBJ2-1
CSARAPGRSYNEQFF
>TRBV12-3/TRBV12-4|TRBJ1-5
CASNGRGGQPQHF
>TRBV18|TRBJ1-1
CASSPLTSWAFF
>TRBV10-3|TRBJ2-7
CAISDSGTASYEQYF
>TRBV25-1|TRBJ1-2
CASSEWTGGASYGYTF
>TRBV20-1|TRBJ2-4
CSATPGGRKNIQYF
>TRBV10-1|TRBJ2-4
CASTHRRGAKNIQYF
>TRBV29-1|TRBJ1-4
CSVEERRDEKLFF
>TRBV7-2|TRBJ2-7
CASGLLGDQTYEQYF
>TRBV29-1|TRBJ2-5
CSVARAGVQETQYF
>TRBV12-3/TRBV12-4|TRBJ2-3
CASRSEGGQTDTQYF